These 21 T cell receptor beta chains came from one sample sequenced in a study of regulatory T cells in long-lasting Graves disease. Through Arm-PCR of CDR3 regions and iRepertoire HTBI primers, TCR beta libraries were built. TCRdb independently ran MiXCR on the multiplex PCR reads; one entry per CDR3 protein. The table lists about 470,000 distinct CDR3 sequences, around 20% of them singletons. The time point here: persistent/refractory GD, antithyroid drugs over 5 years with positive TRAb. There was RNA extracted from PBMCs, and the TCR library was made from it. The input for sequencing was peripheral blood mononuclear cells (PBMCs), taken when the disease was refractory, from a patient treated with antithyroid drugs. The receptors were gathered from a female donor with Graves disease.

The sample holds a few counts of this clonotype. This chain uses TRBV28 with TRBJ2-7; D may be TRBD2 (5 bases). This CDR3 contains 14 residues. The V gene's germline CDR1 is MDHEN and CDR2 SYDVKM. Trimming left V 3 bases short and J 5 bases short, with 14 bases between. CDR3 DNA sequence: TGTGCCAGCAGTTTGGGCCGTACGGAGGACGAGCAGTACTTC. Translating gives CASSLGRTEDEQYF.

For this clonotype: Since a much larger clone is just one base distant, this may be a read error. The chain links TRBV28 to TRBJ1-2; 8 bases fit TRBD1. The CDR3 runs 14 residues. Germline CDR1 reads MDHEN; CDR2 reads SYDVKM. This CDR3 is CAGSLRTGTWDYTF. For the CDR3, the DNA is TGTGCCGGCAGTTTACGGACAGGGACCTGGGACTACACCTTC.

The rearrangement links TRBV7-9 to TRBJ2-3; 8 bases align to TRBD2. After removal of 8 bases from V and 4 bases from J, the junction contained 11 bases not matched to a gene. CDR3 length equals 15 residues. CDR1 SEHNR and CDR2 FQNEAQ come from the germline V gene (reference sequence). The CDR3 reads CASQAYVAGPDTQYF. The CDR3 DNA is TGTGCCAGCCAAGCTTATGTAGCGGGACCAGATACGCAGTATTTT.

This clonotype was counted between two and nine times. The chain recombines TRBV7-2 with TRBJ2-2; possibly TRBD1 or TRBD2 for D (5 bases each). In germline, CDR1 is SGHTA, CDR2 FQGNSA. The V end was cut by 5 bases, the J end by 6 bases, with 10 bases between. The CDR3 has 13 amino acids. The DNA for the CDR3 is TGTGCCAGCAGCCGCCTGGGGGCCGGGGAGCTGTTTTTT. As protein: CASSRLGAGELFF.

This clonotype was observed a handful of times. This sequence joins TRBV7-3 and TRBJ2-2, with D perhaps assigned TRBD1 or TRBD2 (5 bases each). Trimming removed 4 bases at V and 6 bases at J, with 12 bases between. Germline-derived CDR1 and CDR2 are SGHTA and FQGTGA. This CDR3 has 14 residues. This CDR3 reads CASSSKWGSGELFF. CDR3 nucleotide sequence: TGTGCCAGCAGCTCTAAATGGGGGTCCGGGGAGCTGTTTTTT.

This clonotype came up many times. The chain is built from TRBV12-3 or TRBV12-4 and TRBJ1-2; tentative D call: TRBD1 (6 bases). The V and J ends lost 5 bases and 10 bases respectively, with 17 bases between them. This CDR3 region has 13 residues. CDR3 in amino acids: CASSQGTLSVYTF. The CDR3 nucleotides read TGTGCCAGCAGTCAAGGGACACTATCGGTCTACACCTTC.

In its sample, this clonotype was seen many times. The chain combines TRBV5-1 with TRBJ1-1, with D maybe TRBD1 (6 bases). The CDR3 consists of 15 residues. Germline V gene lookup returns CDR1 SGHRS and CDR2 YFSETQ. Trimming removed 0 bases at V and 8 bases at J, with 17 bases between. The CDR3: CASSLEAARGKEAFF. The CDR3 nucleotides read TGCGCCAGCAGCTTGGAAGCGGCCAGGGGCAAGGAAGCTTTCTTT.

By sample share, this clonotype is medium-sized (0.01 to 0.1%). The CDR3 nucleotides are TGTGCCAGCAGTGATGGCCACCCACTCGAGCAGTACTTC. Translated, it gives CASSDGHPLEQYF. The chain employs TRBV2 and TRBJ2-7; D is unclear. From germline, CDR1 is SNHLY and CDR2 FYNNEI. The CDR3 is 13 amino acids. Trimming shortened V by 3 bases and J by 6 bases, and 12 bases separated the two germline ends.

This clonotype appeared a few times. Since a much larger clone is just one base distant, this may be a read error. V is TRBV12-3 or TRBV12-4 and J is TRBJ1-1; D remains ambiguous. The CDR3 runs 13 residues. The CDR3 spells CVSRSAESTEAFF. For the CDR3, the DNA is TGTGTCAGCAGGTCCGCAGAGAGCACTGAAGCTTTCTTT.

This clonotype appeared a few times. V gene TRBV5-1 combines with J gene TRBJ2-7, with 9 bases matching TRBD1. V lost 2 bases and J lost 10; bases outside the gene matches: 10. Per germline, CDR1 SGHRS and CDR2 YFSETQ. The CDR3 consists of 14 residues. The DNA for the CDR3 is TGCGCCAGCAGCTTCACAGGGGGCACCCAGGAACAGTACTTC. Amino acids: CASSFTGGTQEQYF.

In this sample, this clonotype turned up a few times. The chain has TRBV3-1 and TRBJ1-1; 11 bases match TRBD1. The V gene end was trimmed by 1 base and the J gene end by 5 bases; junction bases not matched to a gene: 12. The CDR3 extends over 18 amino acids. Germline values: CDR1 LGHDT, CDR2 YNNKEL (reference sequence). The CDR3 protein is CASSQGRTGGASGTEAFF. CDR3 coding DNA: TGTGCCAGCAGCCAAGGTCGGACAGGGGGCGCATCGGGGACTGAAGCTTTCTTT.

This clonotype was seen repeatedly, ten times or more. The chain recombines TRBV28 with TRBJ1-1; D remains ambiguous. The CDR3 has 13 amino acids. Germline V gene sequence: CDR1 MDHEN, CDR2 SYDVKM. V lost 1 base and J 4 bases, leaving 7 bases between the germline ends. CDR3 sequence reads: CASSLLESTEAFF. The CDR3, as DNA: TGTGCCAGCAGTTTATTGGAGAGCACTGAAGCTTTCTTT.

The rearrangement uses TRBV29-1 and TRBJ2-7, with 8 bases matching TRBD1. Germline V gene lookup returns CDR1 SQVTM and CDR2 ANQGSEA. V lost 7 bases and J lost 2; bases outside the gene matches: 13. This CDR3 has 15 residues. CDR3 DNA: TGCAGCGCTCTAGGACAGGGTCTGAGGGCCTACGAGCAGTACTTC. Its translation: CSALGQGLRAYEQYF.

The J gene is TRBJ2-3, the V gene TRBV29-1; no firm D call. Looked up from germline, CDR1 is SQVTM and CDR2 is ANQGSEA. V gave up 6 bases and J gave up 5 bases, with 6 bases separating them. The CDR3 length is 10 residues. The CDR3 sequence is CSVSQDTQYF. CDR3 coding DNA: TGCAGCGTCTCACAAGATACGCAGTATTTT.

This clonotype showed up just a few times. The chain couples TRBV4-2 to TRBJ1-1; D may be TRBD1 (5 bases). Looked up from germline, CDR1 is LGHNA and CDR2 is YNFKEQ. V shed 0 bases and J shed 3 bases, with 14 bases lying between them. This CDR3 contains 16 residues. CDR3 in amino acids: CASSQEDTQTHTEAFF. CDR3 DNA sequence: TGTGCCAGCAGCCAAGAGGACACCCAGACCCACACTGAAGCTTTCTTT.

This clonotype was seen many times. The genes are TRBV28 and TRBJ2-7; no definite D call. V was clipped by 4 bases and J by 0 bases, with 16 bases between them. Germline-derived CDR1 and CDR2 are MDHEN and SYDVKM. The CDR3 extends over 16 amino acids. CDR3 residues: CASSSPRADSSYEQYF. Here the CDR3 DNA reads TGTGCCAGCAGTTCCCCTCGAGCTGATTCCTCCTACGAGCAGTACTTC.

This clonotype occurred many times. This chain joins TRBV7-2 and TRBJ2-7; possible D gene TRBD1, 5 bases. CDR3 length: 13 residues. Germline CDR1 is SGHTA and CDR2 is FQGNSA. The germline V and J ends were trimmed by 2 bases and 2 bases, with 7 bases remaining between them. The CDR3 reads CASSLQGAYEQYF. DNA of the CDR3: TGTGCCAGCAGCTTACAGGGCGCCTACGAGCAGTACTTC.

The rearrangement links TRBV9 to TRBJ1-1; 7 bases agree with TRBD1. Per the germline V gene, CDR1 is SGDLS and CDR2 is YYNGEE. Trimming cost V 0 bases and J 3 bases; bases outside gene matches: 8. The CDR3 totals 16 residues. The CDR3 nucleotides read TGTGCCAGCAGCGTAGACTCCAGGGGGGTAGACACTGAAGCTTTCTTT. Translation: CASSVDSRGVDTEAFF.

In this sample, this clonotype turned up a few times. The CDR3 DNA reads TGCAGTGCTAGTCGTTTTCCTGAAGGGGAAATTTATGGCTACACCTTC. Its translation is CSASRFPEGEIYGYTF. The chain has TRBV20-1 and TRBJ1-2, with a tentative D call TRBD1 (5 bases). The CDR3 covers 16 residues. Germline CDR1 is DFQATT and CDR2 is SNEGSKA (reference sequence). V was pared by 3 bases and J by 5 bases, with 22 bases between.

This clonotype was seen at least ten times. The rearrangement uses TRBV5-8 and TRBJ2-2; TRBD1 is a possible D gene (6 bases). The CDR3 is 15 residues long. V lost 4 bases and J 3 bases, leaving 13 bases between the germline ends. The germline V gene has CDR1 SGHTS and CDR2 YDEGEE. CDR3: CASSRGLSDTGELFF. The CDR3 DNA is TGTGCCAGCAGCAGGGGGTTGAGTGACACCGGGGAGCTGTTTTTT.

This clonotype was observed at least ten times. DNA of the CDR3: TGTGCCAGCAGCTTAGCCGAGGGACTCCAAGAGACCCAGTACTTC. It translates to CASSLAEGLQETQYF. The chain couples TRBV13 to TRBJ2-5; D perhaps matches TRBD2 (6 bases). Germline V gene sequence: CDR1 PRHDT, CDR2 FYEKMQ (reference sequence). With 1 base removed from V and 1 base from J, the gap between germline ends came to 10 bases. The CDR3 has 15 residues.